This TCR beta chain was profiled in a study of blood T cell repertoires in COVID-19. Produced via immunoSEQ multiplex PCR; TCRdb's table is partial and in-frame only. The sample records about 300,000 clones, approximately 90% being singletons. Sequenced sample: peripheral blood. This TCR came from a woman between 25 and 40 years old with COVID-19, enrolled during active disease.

DNA for the CDR3: TGCAGTGCTAGTTTTCGACAGCCCCTCGGAGAGACCCAGTACTTC. It codes for CSASFRQPLGETQYF. The rearrangement uses TRBV20-1 and TRBJ2-5, with TRBD1 as a possible D gene (5 bases). V lost 3 bases to trimming and J lost 4 bases, with 18 bases between them. CDR1 is DFQATT and CDR2 is SNEGSKA in the germline V gene (reference sequence). This CDR3 has 15 amino acids.